This T cell receptor (beta chain) is drawn from a study of T cell repertoires and HLA-DP antigens. The PCR primers covered 54 TRBV and 13 TRBJ segments. Profiling relied on immunoSEQ multiplex PCR, and the TCRdb table lists in-frame clones only, not all of them. The sample shows around 90,000 clones, roughly 86% of them seen only once. Deletions cut 0 bases from V and 7 bases from J, with 7 bases between. The CDR3 has 14 amino acids. Germline V CDR1 and CDR2: LNHNV, YYDKDF (reference sequence). On this clone itself: Its antigen is as yet unknown.

The sequenced sample consisted of CD4+ T cells from PBMCs. V is TRBV15 and J is TRBJ1-6; no clear D. The TCR was taken from a man aged 45-65 years in good health and CMV-seronegative. CDR3: CATSRDRKNSPLHF. The CDR3 DNA is TGTGCCACCAGCAGAGATCGGAAGAATTCACCCCTCCACTTT.